Detailed here is one T cell receptor beta chain. This specimen comes from a study of blood T cell repertoires in COVID-19. Across the whole study: There were acute and convalescent COVID-19 samples, and they came from the United States, Italy and Spain. PBMCs, B-cell-depleted T cells, or T cells provided the cDNA or gDNA that made up the material.

The protocol was immunoSEQ multiplex PCR, while the TCRdb copy is restricted to in-frame clones and leaves out a portion. The data contain around 100,000 clones, around 86% of them singletons. The germline V and J ends were trimmed by 0 bases and 2 bases, with 14 bases remaining between them. This CDR3 contains 17 residues. Germline-derived CDR1 and CDR2 are SGHVS and FQNEAQ. The receptor was derived from a man aged 70 or older with acute or convalescent COVID-19. The sample was peripheral blood. The J gene is TRBJ2-1, the V gene TRBV7-8; D is perhaps TRBD2 (5 bases). CDR3 residues: CASSLAPGLTAYNEQFF. In nucleotides, the CDR3 is TGTGCCAGCAGCTTAGCTCCTGGACTTACTGCCTACAATGAGCAGTTCTTC.